This entry is about one TCR beta chain. The sample is drawn from a study of T-cell memory formation after mild COVID-19. It was 5'RACE with constant-segment primers that produced the TCR alpha and TCR beta cDNA libraries, which carried sample barcodes and UMIs. TCRdb independently ran MiXCR on the 5' RACE reads; one entry per CDR3 protein. The data contain about 320,000 distinct CDR3 sequences, roughly 13% of them seen just once; the ten biggest clones take up 21%. The CDR3 covers 17 residues. The sequencing sample was made of PBMCs or a T cell subset sorted from them (not recorded which). V and J are TRBV21-1 and TRBJ1-4; the table names TRBD1, a call not compared with the DNA. TRBV21-1 is a listed pseudogene. The clonotype originates from a man aged 18 to 30 who had mild COVID-19 (a few samples of this study predate the infection). Cell type and time point are not known. The CDR3 spells CASGILGRDATNEKLFF. CDR3 sequence (DNA): TGTGCCAGCGGAATCCTTGGCAGGGATGCAACTAATGAAAAACTGTTTTTT.